This entry describes one T cell receptor (beta chain). Its target is not known. Both 60 Vbeta primers and 13 Jbeta primers went into the PCR. In the authors' workflow: A later analysis tallied 65 million to 85 million unique TCR beta chains, about 12 million of them shared. The repertoire was sequenced with immunoSEQ multiplex PCR; TCRdb's copy has only in-frame clones and lacks some. From that table come the V and J calls and clone size; the DNA was used to work out D and trimming. This table has about 140,000 clones, approximately 84% appearing once. This record belongs to a study of cytomegalovirus exposure and HLA in healthy donors. Whole-study findings and limits: Some public TCRs appeared in many individuals, while most sequences were rare. In vitro checks showed that a few CMV-associated chains really do target CMV antigens.

Input material: PBMCs. The receptor comes from a young man in good health and CMV-seropositive.

The CDR3 bases are TGTGCCGCGGGCGGGAGGGCGCTGGACGAGCAGTACTTC. Amino acid sequence: CAAGGRALDEQYF. The chain is built from TRBV10-3 and TRBJ2-5; 9 bases map to TRBD2. Judging by the DNA end, TRBJ2-7 fits better; the J call may be wrong. Germline CDR1 ENHRY, CDR2 SYGVKD. The CDR3 contains 13 residues.